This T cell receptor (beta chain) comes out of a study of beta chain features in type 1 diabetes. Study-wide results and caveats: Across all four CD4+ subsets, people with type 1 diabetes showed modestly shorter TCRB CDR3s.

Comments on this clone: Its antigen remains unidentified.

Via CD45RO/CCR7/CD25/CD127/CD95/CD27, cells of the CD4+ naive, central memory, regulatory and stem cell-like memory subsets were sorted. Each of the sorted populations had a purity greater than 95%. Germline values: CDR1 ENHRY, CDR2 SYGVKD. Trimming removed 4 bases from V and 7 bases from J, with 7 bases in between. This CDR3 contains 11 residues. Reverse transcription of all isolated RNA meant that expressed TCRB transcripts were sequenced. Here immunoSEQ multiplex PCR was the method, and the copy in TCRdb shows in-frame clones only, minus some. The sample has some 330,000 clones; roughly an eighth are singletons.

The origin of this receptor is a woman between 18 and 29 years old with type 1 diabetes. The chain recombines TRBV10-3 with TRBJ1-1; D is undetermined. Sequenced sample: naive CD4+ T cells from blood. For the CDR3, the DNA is TGTGCCATCAGTGGAGGTGGTGAAGCTTTCTTT. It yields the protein CAISGGGEAFF.